This T cell receptor beta chain was recorded in a study of T cell responses to AZD1222 COVID-19 vaccine. Study-level findings and limits: The study found Spike-specific TCR breadth and depth rose after two AZD1222 doses. Donor demographics were predominantly white British with a female majority; clonal diversity may be underestimated. Vaccine-related CD4 TCRs covered spike, predominating at 160-218 and 743-854.

Note on this clone: Its antigen is undetermined.

Measured with immunoSEQ multiplex PCR; TCRdb has only the in-frame clones, and not every one. Of approximately 100,000 clones in the sample, approximately 90% were seen once. Germline loops: CDR1 LGHNA, CDR2 YSLEER. V was trimmed by 2 bases and J by 3 bases, leaving 8 bases between them. CDR3 length equals 14 residues. The source of this sequence is an adult in good health. The specimen was peripheral blood, collected on day 0 of AZD1222 vaccination. The rearrangement uses TRBV4-3 and TRBJ1-5; D is uncertain. The CDR3 nucleotides read TGCGCCAGCAGCCAATACCTCACCAATCAGCCCCAGCATTTT. Translated, it gives CASSQYLTNQPQHF.